This T cell receptor (beta chain) was found in a study of T cells in women clearing cervical HPV infection. Study at large: Case blood was drawn when the lesion was first found; control blood after infection became undetectable. Case blood was drawn a median approximately 21 weeks after lesion detection. Overall study findings and caveats: CIN3+ cases had significantly higher TCR repertoire richness than controls, but evenness did not differ.

Assay used: immunoSEQ multiplex PCR; TCRdb lists only in-frame clones, some missing. The sample has 9,200 or so clones, and its top ten clones hold almost 8.5%. Note on this clone: Its specificity is not known. From the germline J gene comes the end of the CDR3, since the read stops 3 residues before it.

This CDR3 has 14 residues. In germline, CDR1 is SQVTM, CDR2 ANQGSEA. V shed 3 bases, J shed 8 bases, and the junction held 2 bases outside the gene matches. This rearrangement joins TRBV29-1 to TRBJ2-1; TRBD2 matches 15 bases. The receptor comes from a woman between 18 and 69 years old with a cervical HPV16 infection that either progressed to CIN3+ or cleared (not recorded which). The sequencing sample was made of blood buffy coat. The CDR3 protein is CSVEWTSGGDEQFF. The DNA read from the CDR3 is TGCAGCGTTGAGTGGACTAGCGGGGGGGATGAG.